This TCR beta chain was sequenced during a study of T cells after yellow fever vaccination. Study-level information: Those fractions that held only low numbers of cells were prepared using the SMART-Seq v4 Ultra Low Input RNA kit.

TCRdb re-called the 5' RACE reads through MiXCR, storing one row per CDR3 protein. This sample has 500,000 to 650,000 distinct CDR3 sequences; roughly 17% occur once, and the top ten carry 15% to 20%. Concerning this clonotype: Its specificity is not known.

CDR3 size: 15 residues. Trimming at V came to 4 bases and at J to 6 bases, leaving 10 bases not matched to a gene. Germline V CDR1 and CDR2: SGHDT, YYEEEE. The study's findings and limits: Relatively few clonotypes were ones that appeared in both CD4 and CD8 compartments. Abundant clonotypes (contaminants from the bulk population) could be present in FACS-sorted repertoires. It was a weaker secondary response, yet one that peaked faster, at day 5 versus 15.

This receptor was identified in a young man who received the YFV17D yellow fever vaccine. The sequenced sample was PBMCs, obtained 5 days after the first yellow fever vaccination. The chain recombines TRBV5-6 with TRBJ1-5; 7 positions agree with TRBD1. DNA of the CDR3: TGTGCCAGCAGCAACCGGGACAGTTCATCTCAGCCCCAGCATTTT. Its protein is CASSNRDSSSQPQHF.